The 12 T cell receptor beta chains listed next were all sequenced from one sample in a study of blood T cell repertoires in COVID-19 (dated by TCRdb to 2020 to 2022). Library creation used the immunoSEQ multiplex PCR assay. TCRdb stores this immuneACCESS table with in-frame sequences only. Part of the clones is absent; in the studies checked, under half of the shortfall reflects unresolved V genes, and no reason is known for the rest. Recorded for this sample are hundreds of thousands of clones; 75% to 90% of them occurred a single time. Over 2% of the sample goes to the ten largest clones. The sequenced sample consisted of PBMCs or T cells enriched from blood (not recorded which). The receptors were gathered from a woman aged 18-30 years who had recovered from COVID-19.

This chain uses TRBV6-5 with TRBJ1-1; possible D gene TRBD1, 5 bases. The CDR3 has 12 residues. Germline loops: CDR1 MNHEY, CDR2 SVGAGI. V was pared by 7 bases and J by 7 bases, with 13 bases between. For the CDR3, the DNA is TGTGCCAGCAAACCTCAGACAGATGAAGCTTTCTTT. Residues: CASKPQTDEAFF.

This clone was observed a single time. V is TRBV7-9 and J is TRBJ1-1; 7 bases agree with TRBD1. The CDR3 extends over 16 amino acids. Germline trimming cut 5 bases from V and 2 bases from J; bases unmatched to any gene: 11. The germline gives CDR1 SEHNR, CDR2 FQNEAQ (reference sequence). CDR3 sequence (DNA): TGTGCCAGCAGCGCAACCGGTAGGGGGCAAAACACTGAAGCTTTCTTT. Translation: CASSATGRGQNTEAFF.

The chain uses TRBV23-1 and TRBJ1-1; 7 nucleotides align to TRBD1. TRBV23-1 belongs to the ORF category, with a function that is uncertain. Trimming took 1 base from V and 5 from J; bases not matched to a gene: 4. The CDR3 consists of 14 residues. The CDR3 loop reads CASSQWRGRTEAFF. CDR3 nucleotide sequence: TGCGCCAGCAGTCAATGGAGGGGGCGAACTGAAGCTTTCTTT.

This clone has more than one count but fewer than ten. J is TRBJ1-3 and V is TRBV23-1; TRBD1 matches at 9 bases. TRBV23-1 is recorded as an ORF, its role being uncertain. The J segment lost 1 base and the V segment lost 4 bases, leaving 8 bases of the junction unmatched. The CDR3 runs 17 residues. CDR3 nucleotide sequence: TGCGCCAGCAGTCGAGAGATACAGGGGGCGTCTGGAAACACCATATATTTT. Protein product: CASSREIQGASGNTIYF.

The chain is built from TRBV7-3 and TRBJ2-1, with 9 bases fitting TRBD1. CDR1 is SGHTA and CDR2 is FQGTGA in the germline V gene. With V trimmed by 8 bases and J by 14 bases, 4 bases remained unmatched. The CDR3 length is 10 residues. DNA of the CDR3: TGTGCCAGCGGGGACAGGGAAGAGTTCTTC. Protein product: CASGDREEFF.

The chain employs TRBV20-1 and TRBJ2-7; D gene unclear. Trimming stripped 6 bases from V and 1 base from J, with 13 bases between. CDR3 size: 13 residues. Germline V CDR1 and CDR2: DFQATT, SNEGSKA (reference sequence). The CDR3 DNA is TGCAGTGCGAGTTACTACCCTTCCTACGAGCAGTACTTC. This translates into CSASYYPSYEQYF.

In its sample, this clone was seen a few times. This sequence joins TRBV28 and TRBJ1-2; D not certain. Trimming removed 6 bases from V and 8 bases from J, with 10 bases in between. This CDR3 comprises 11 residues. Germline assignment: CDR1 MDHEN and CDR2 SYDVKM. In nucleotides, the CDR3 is TGTGCCAGCAGCCGGGTAAGGGGCTACACCTTC. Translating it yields CASSRVRGYTF.

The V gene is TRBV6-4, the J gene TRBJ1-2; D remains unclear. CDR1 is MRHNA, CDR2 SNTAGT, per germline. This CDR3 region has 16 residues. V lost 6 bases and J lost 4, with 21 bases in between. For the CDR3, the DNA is TGTGCCAGCAGGGGGAGGGTCGGGAGGCGGCTCTATGGCTACACCTTC. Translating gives CASRGRVGRRLYGYTF.

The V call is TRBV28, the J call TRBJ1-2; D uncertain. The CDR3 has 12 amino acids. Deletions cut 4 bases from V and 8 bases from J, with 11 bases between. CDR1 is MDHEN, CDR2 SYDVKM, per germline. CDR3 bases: TGTGCCAGCAGTTCCGGGTCTCGAGGCTACACCTTC. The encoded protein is CASSSGSRGYTF.

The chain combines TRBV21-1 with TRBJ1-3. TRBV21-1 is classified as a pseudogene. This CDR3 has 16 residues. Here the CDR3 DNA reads TGTGCCAGCAGACCGGTGGAGGAGAACTCTGGAAACACCATATATTTT. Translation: CASRPVEENSGNTIYF.

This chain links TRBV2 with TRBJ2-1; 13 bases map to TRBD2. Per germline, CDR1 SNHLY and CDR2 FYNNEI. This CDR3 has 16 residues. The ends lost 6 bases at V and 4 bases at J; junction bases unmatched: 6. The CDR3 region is CASSIRLAGGYNEQFF. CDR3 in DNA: TGTGCCAGCAGCATAAGACTAGCGGGGGGATACAATGAGCAGTTCTTC.

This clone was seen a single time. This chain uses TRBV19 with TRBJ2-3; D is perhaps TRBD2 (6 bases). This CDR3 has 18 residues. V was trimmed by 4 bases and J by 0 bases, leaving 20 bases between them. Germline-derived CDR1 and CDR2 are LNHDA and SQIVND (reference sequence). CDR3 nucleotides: TGTGCCAGTAGTAGTACCCTTCGCGGGGAATCTAGCACAGATACGCAGTATTTT. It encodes CASSSTLRGESSTDTQYF.